Below, 25 T cell receptor beta chains from the same sample are listed, as sequenced in a study of blood T cell repertoires in COVID-19. Only in-frame clones appear in the TCRdb table, and some are missing; sequencing was by immunoSEQ multiplex PCR. This sample has around 200,000 clones; roughly nine tenths occur once, and the top ten carry 20% to 25%. The sample comprised peripheral blood. The receptors derive from a man between 65 and 85 years old with active or convalescent COVID-19.

The V gene is TRBV6-5, the J gene TRBJ1-4; 7 bases are a match to TRBD1. The CDR3 contains 13 residues. Germline loops: CDR1 MNHEY, CDR2 SVGAGI. With 8 bases clipped from V and 0 bases from J, the junction kept 0 bases outside the gene matches. Here the CDR3 DNA reads TGTGCCAGCGGACAGGCAACTAATGAAAAACTGTTTTTT. Its translation is CASGQATNEKLFF.

The V and J genes are TRBV7-2 and TRBJ1-1; D gene unclear. Trimming stripped 7 bases from V and 4 bases from J, with 13 bases between. The CDR3 contains 13 residues. Germline lookup yields CDR1 SGHTA and CDR2 FQGNSA. Here the CDR3 reads CASTYAAGTEAFF. The DNA for the CDR3 is TGTGCCAGCACCTACGCCGCCGGCACTGAAGCTTTCTTT.

This chain connects TRBV11-3 to TRBJ2-1, with 9 bases identical to TRBD2. V lost 5 bases and J lost 8; bases outside the gene matches: 16. CDR1 is SGHNT and CDR2 is YENEEA in the germline V gene. The CDR3 covers 17 residues. The CDR3 nucleotides are TGTGCCAGCAGCCTGAGGGCTAGCGGGGTGAAAGCGGATGAGCAGTTCTTC. It codes for CASSLRASGVKADEQFF. Variable domain in full (rest from reference TRBV11-3 and TRBJ2-1): EAGVVQSPRYKIIEKKQPVAFWCNPISGHNTLYWYLQNLGQGPELLIRYENEEAVDDSQLPKDRFSAERLKGVDSTLKIQPAELGDSAVYLCASSLRASGVKADEQFFGPGTRLTVL.

The chain recombines TRBV2 with TRBJ1-5; 8 bases map to TRBD1. The junction had 5 bases not matched to a gene; V was cut back by 6 bases and J by 1 base. CDR1 is SNHLY, CDR2 FYNNEI, per germline. This CDR3 has 15 amino acids. The CDR3 nucleotides are TGTGCCAGCAGGGGGAGGGACAGGAGCAATCAGCCCCAGCATTTT. It codes for CASRGRDRSNQPQHF. The complete variable domain, with remaining parts taken from reference TRBV2 and TRBJ1-5, reads EPEVTQTPSHQVTQMGQEVILRCVPISNHLYFYWYRQILGQKVEFLVSFYNNEISEKSEIFDDQFSVERPDGSNFTLKIRSTKLEDSAMYFCASRGRDRSNQPQHFGDGTRLSIL.

The chain couples TRBV4-3 to TRBJ1-5; 9 positions agree with TRBD1. This CDR3 is 17 amino acids long. The junction had 8 bases not matched to a gene; V was cut back by 0 bases and J by 5 bases. Germline lookup yields CDR1 LGHNA and CDR2 YSLEER. CDR3 sequence reads: CASSQDSGTGYDQPQHF. The CDR3 DNA is TGCGCCAGCAGCCAAGATTCCGGGACAGGGTATGATCAGCCCCAGCATTTT.

J is TRBJ1-2 and V is TRBV19; weak D call: TRBD1 (5 bases). In germline, CDR1 is LNHDA, CDR2 SQIVND (reference sequence). V lost 1 base and J 4 bases, leaving 13 bases between the germline ends. The CDR3 contains 15 residues. CDR3 residues: CASSIAPTEFYGYTF. The CDR3, as DNA: TGTGCCAGTAGTATAGCCCCGACAGAATTCTATGGCTACACCTTC.

This sequence joins TRBV27 and TRBJ1-5; D not certain. V dropped 2 bases and J dropped 0 bases, with 8 bases sitting between them. Germline V gene data show CDR1 as MNHEY and CDR2 as SMNVEV (reference sequence). CDR3 length equals 15 residues. The CDR3 region is CASSLAGSSNQPQHF. In nucleotides, the CDR3 is TGTGCCAGCAGTTTAGCGGGTAGTAGCAATCAGCCCCAGCATTTT.

The chain combines TRBV10-2 with TRBJ2-7; possibly TRBD1 for D (5 bases). The V end lost 7 bases, the J end lost 6 bases, and 10 bases lay between the germline ends. The germline V gene has CDR1 WSHSY and CDR2 SAAADI. This CDR3 has 11 residues. The CDR3 sequence: CASIQEGEQYF. CDR3 DNA: TGCGCCAGCATACAGGAAGGCGAGCAGTACTTC.

The chain has TRBV5-1 and TRBJ1-2, with TRBD1 matching over 10 bases. There are 14 residues in the CDR3. Unmatched junction bases numbered 3, after V lost 4 bases and J lost 3 bases. Germline V lookup: CDR1 SGHRS, CDR2 YFSETQ. CDR3 DNA sequence: TGCGCCAGCAGCACGGGACAGGGGTACTATGGCTACACCTTC. It yields the protein CASSTGQGYYGYTF.

The CDR3 loop reads CASSVTTGGGTEAFF. The CDR3 DNA reads TGTGCCAGCAGCGTAACGACAGGGGGCGGCACTGAAGCTTTCTTT. This chain links TRBV9 with TRBJ1-1; the match to TRBD1 covers 10 bases. From germline, CDR1 is SGDLS and CDR2 YYNGEE. The CDR3 extends over 15 amino acids. V dropped 1 base and J dropped 4; count of bases not matched to a gene: 4.

This chain connects TRBV19 to TRBJ1-2; TRBD1 agrees at 7 bases. The trim removed 3 bases at V and 7 bases at J, leaving 11 bases unmatched. The CDR3 spans 15 residues. Germline V gene data show CDR1 as LNHDA and CDR2 as SQIVND (reference sequence). The CDR3, as DNA: TGTGCCAGTAGTATTCTGGACAGGCTTTTGAGTGGCTACACCTTC. It encodes CASSILDRLLSGYTF.

This chain connects TRBV19 to TRBJ2-5; D is perhaps TRBD1 (8 bases). The CDR3 has 14 amino acids. The germline V gene encodes CDR1 LNHDA and CDR2 SQIVND (reference sequence). V was shortened by 3 bases and J by 4 bases, with 12 bases between the two germline ends. CDR3 loop: CASSMNRGGETQYF. In DNA, the CDR3 is TGTGCCAGTAGTATGAACAGGGGGGGAGAGACCCAGTACTTC. Full variable domain (missing parts from reference TRBV19 and TRBJ2-5): DGGITQSPKYLFRKEGQNVTLSCEQNLNHDAMYWYRQDPGQGLRLIYYSQIVNDFQKGDIAEGYSVSREKKESFPLTVTSAQKNPTAFYLCASSMNRGGETQYFGPGTRLLVL.

This rearrangement joins TRBV28 to TRBJ1-1; the D is unclear. The CDR3 totals 15 residues. CDR1 is MDHEN and CDR2 is SYDVKM in the germline V gene. Between the trimmed V and J ends, which lost 3 bases and 1 base, there was a span of 12 bases. CDR3 protein: CASSFSRGKNTEAFF. The CDR3 bases are TGTGCCAGCAGTTTTTCACGGGGAAAGAACACTGAAGCTTTCTTT.

The rearrangement joins TRBV11-3 to TRBJ1-1, with D unresolved. The germline CDR1 and CDR2 sequences are SGHNT and YENEEA. The CDR3 consists of 13 residues. V was shortened by 0 bases and J by 8 bases, with 10 bases between the two germline ends. CDR3 loop: CASSLEAASEAFF. The CDR3 region has the DNA TGTGCCAGCAGCTTAGAAGCCGCCTCGGAAGCTTTCTTT.

Details on this clone: The sample carries other DNA sequences with the same CDR3. The genes are TRBV5-8 and TRBJ2-1; 9 bases agree with TRBD2. The V gene end was trimmed by 4 bases and the J gene end by 1 base; junction bases not matched to a gene: 3. CDR3 length: 15 residues. Germline V gives CDR1 SGHTS, CDR2 YDEGEE. Here the CDR3 reads CASSLRGGSYNEQFF. CDR3 in DNA: TGTGCCAGCAGCCTGCGGGGGGGTTCCTACAATGAGCAGTTCTTC.

The V and J genes are TRBV24-1 and TRBJ2-3; D is unclear. This CDR3 contains 15 residues. CDR1 is KGHDR, CDR2 SFDVKD, per germline. Trimming took off 3 bases at V and 0 bases at J, with 9 bases between the two ends. CDR3 region: CATSDRGESTDTQYF. The CDR3 DNA is TGTGCCACCAGTGATCGAGGAGAAAGCACAGATACGCAGTATTTT.

V and J are TRBV5-4 and TRBJ2-7; D call uncertain. The CDR3 is 13 residues long. Germline lookup yields CDR1 SGHNT and CDR2 YYREEE (reference sequence). V lost 4 bases, J lost 0 bases, and 8 bases lay in between. The CDR3, as DNA: TGTGCCAGCAGCCCGAGCCACTCCTACGAGCAGTACTTC. Residues: CASSPSHSYEQYF.

This chain links TRBV6-6 with TRBJ2-6, with a tentative D call TRBD1 (5 bases). This CDR3 region has 16 residues. Deletions cut 7 bases from V and 0 bases from J, with 13 bases between. From germline, CDR1 is MNHNY and CDR2 SVGAGI (reference sequence). The CDR3 reads CASTKTRDSGANVLTF. The DNA for the CDR3 is TGTGCCAGCACCAAGACCAGGGACTCTGGGGCCAACGTCCTGACTTTC.

This clone was seen just once. V usage is TRBV19 and J usage is TRBJ1-1; tentatively, D is TRBD1 (5 bases). This CDR3 region has 15 residues. The ends were cut back, 7 bases at V and 6 bases at J, with 21 bases in the middle. The V gene's germline CDR1 is LNHDA and CDR2 SQIVND (reference sequence). The CDR3 loop is CASTPWVGRVAEAFF. The CDR3 nucleotides read TGTGCCAGTACCCCCTGGGTGGGCAGGGTCGCTGAAGCTTTCTTT.

The chain couples TRBV28 to TRBJ2-7; weak D call: TRBD1 (6 bases). This CDR3 has 15 amino acids. V shed 4 bases and J shed 4 bases, with 17 bases lying between them. Germline loops: CDR1 MDHEN, CDR2 SYDVKM. The CDR3 here is CASSSAGTQLYEQYF. The CDR3 nucleotides are TGTGCCAGCAGTTCAGCCGGGACACAGCTTTACGAGCAGTACTTC.

The V and J genes are TRBV7-9 and TRBJ2-5, with D perhaps matching TRBD2 (7 bases). There are 15 residues in the CDR3. V was pared by 4 bases and J by 5 bases, with 17 bases between. Germline V gene sequence: CDR1 SEHNR, CDR2 FQNEAQ (reference sequence). The CDR3 DNA follows: TGTGCCAGCAGCTCCCATAGTAGGGGGGGTGAGACCCAGTACTTC. Translation gives CASSSHSRGGETQYF. The whole variable domain, filled in from reference TRBV7-9 and TRBJ2-5, reads DTGVSQNPRHKITKRGQNVTFRCDPISEHNRLYWYRQTLGQGPEFLTYFQNEAQLEKSRLLSDRFSAERPKGSFSTLEIQRTEQGDSAMYLCASSSHSRGGETQYFGPGTRLLVL.

This chain's CDR3 is CASSPPGGNMNTEAFF. CDR3 coding DNA: TGTGCCAGCTCACCACCGGGCGGGAACATGAACACTGAAGCTTTCTTT. This chain links TRBV18 with TRBJ1-1; no reliable D call. The CDR3 covers 16 residues. Germline CDR1 reads KGHSH; CDR2 reads LQKENI. Trimming cost V 0 bases and J 0 bases, with 11 bases left between them.

The chain is built from TRBV27 and TRBJ2-3; a weak D match, TRBD2 (6 bases). CDR3 length: 13 amino acids. CDR1 and CDR2 from the germline V gene are MNHEY and SMNVEV (reference sequence). V was trimmed by 4 bases and J by 1 base, leaving 6 bases between them. CDR3 protein: CASSWGGTDTQYF. CDR3 bases: TGTGCCAGCAGTTGGGGGGGCACAGATACGCAGTATTTT.

The chain employs TRBV4-3 and TRBJ2-1; D unresolved. The CDR3 totals 16 residues. The germline gives CDR1 LGHNA, CDR2 YSLEER. Trimming took 1 base from V and 5 from J, leaving 15 bases between them. The CDR3 reads CASSQGRQVLNNEQFF. In DNA, the CDR3 is TGCGCCAGCAGCCAAGGCCGGCAGGTCCTCAACAATGAGCAGTTCTTC.

The rearrangement joins TRBV7-2 to TRBJ1-1; 9 bases align to TRBD1. The CDR3 loop spans 15 amino acids. The V gene end was trimmed by 5 bases and the J gene end by 2 bases; junction bases not matched to a gene: 6. The germline V gene has CDR1 SGHTA and CDR2 FQGNSA. CDR3 residues: CASSLGTGQNTEAFF. CDR3 coding DNA: TGTGCCAGCAGCCTAGGGACAGGGCAAAACACTGAAGCTTTCTTT. Complete variable domain (other parts from reference TRBV7-2 and TRBJ1-1): GAGVSQSPSNKVTEKGKDVELRCDPISGHTALYWYRQSLGQGLEFLIYFQGNSAPDKSGLPSDRFSAERTGGSVSTLTIQRTQQEDSAVYLCASSLGTGQNTEAFFGQGTRLTVV.